A selection of T cell receptor beta chains follows, all from one sample in a study of STAT3 mutations in large granular lymphocyte leukemia. Data came from immunoSEQ multiplex PCR; TCRdb stores just in-frame clones and leaves some out. The sample includes 1,500 to 2,000 clones, approximately 28% of them seen just once. The sample comprised peripheral blood mononuclear cells. Every receptor here comes from a male patient between 50 and 60 years old with T-cell large granular lymphocyte leukemia. Some clones in this sample may be carry-over from other donors' samples. Both conserved end residues are part of each CDR3. D genes are given only for firm matches. Size is stated for part of the rows, as once, few or many counts, or as a class when the clone is expanded.

V	J	D	size	CDR3	DNA
TRBV5-1	TRBJ2-1	-	-	CASSQQTGSRGNEQFF	TGCGCCAGCAGCCAACAAACCGGGAGTCGGGGCAATGAGCAGTTCTTC
TRBV5-1	TRBJ2-7	TRBD1	-	CASTGLDREPYEQYF	TGCGCCAGCACCGGTTTGGACAGGGAACCCTACGAGCAGTACTTC
TRBV27	TRBJ2-7	TRBD2	-	CASSTKPLLAGGFEQYF	TGTGCCAGCAGTACTAAACCCCTACTAGCGGGAGGCTTCGAGCAGTACTTC
TRBV30	TRBJ2-3	TRBD2	-	CASSGTSGRMSDTQYF	TGTGCCTCATCCGGGACTAGCGGGAGAATGTCAGATACGCAGTATTTT
TRBV30	TRBJ1-2	TRBD1	-	CAFRGAGYGYTF	TGTGCCTTCAGGGGGGCTGGCTATGGCTACACCTTC
TRBV5-6	TRBJ1-2	TRBD1	-	CASSLPGQGYGYTF	TGTGCCAGCAGCTTACCGGGACAGGGGTATGGCTACACCTTC
TRBV5-1	TRBJ1-2	TRBD1	-	CASSPGAGTGGSFGYTF	TGCGCCAGCAGCCCGGGGGCCGGGACAGGGGGCAGTTTTGGCTACACCTTC
TRBV14	TRBJ1-1	-	few	CASSQVAMAEAFF	TGTGCCAGCAGCCAAGTGGCGATGGCTGAAGCTTTCTTT
TRBV5-4	TRBJ1-5	-	-	CASSLGRGSPQHF	TGTGCCAGCAGCTTGGGCAGGGGTTCGCCCCAGCATTTT
TRBV5-1	TRBJ2-3	-	-	CASSSGNTQYF	TGCGCCAGCAGCTCAGGGAATACGCAGTATTTT
TRBV29-1	TRBJ1-5	TRBD1	-	CSVFTGGNQPQHF	TGCAGCGTGTTCACAGGGGGCAATCAGCCCCAGCATTTT
TRBV27	TRBJ2-7	TRBD2	-	CASSPTSEYEQYF	TGTGCCAGCAGTCCGACTAGCGAATACGAGCAGTACTTC
TRBV30	TRBJ1-5	-	once	CAWGTQGNQPQHF	TGTGCCTGGGGTACTCAGGGGAACCAGCCCCAGCATTTT
TRBV7-9	TRBJ1-4	TRBD1	few	CASSTGTGDEKLFF	TGTGCCAGCAGCACCGGGACAGGGGATGAAAAACTGTTTTTT
TRBV27	TRBJ2-7	TRBD2	hyperexpanded	CASSRLAGEQYF	TGTGCCAGCAGCAGACTAGCTGGTGAGCAGTACTTC
TRBV18	TRBJ1-1	-	-	CASSPGGGSEAFF	TGTGCCAGCTCACCAGGGGGAGGCTCTGAAGCTTTCTTT
TRBV27	TRBJ1-1	-	medium-sized	CASSPSAWAEAFF	TGTGCCAGCAGCCCGTCGGCTTGGGCTGAAGCTTTCTTT
TRBV5-1	TRBJ2-7	-	-	CASSFEHHEQYF	TGCGCCAGCAGCTTCGAACACCACGAGCAGTACTTC
TRBV5-6	TRBJ1-2	-	-	CASSLRGYGYTF	TGTGCCAGCAGCTTGAGAGGGTACGGCTACACCTTC
TRBV6-6	TRBJ1-5	TRBD1	once	CASSFEGAPDQPQHF	TGTGCCAGCAGTTTCGAGGGGGCGCCGGATCAGCCCCAGCATTTT
TRBV6-1	TRBJ2-7	TRBD2	-	CASSERTSGGAWSYEQYF	TGTGCCAGCAGTGAAAGGACTAGCGGGGGGGCATGGTCCTACGAGCAGTACTTC
TRBV29-1	TRBJ2-7	-	-	CSVVRGYSYEQYF	TGCAGCGTTGTTAGGGGTTACTCCTACGAGCAGTACTTC
TRBV5-1	TRBJ2-7	TRBD1	-	CASSLSPQGVSYEQYF	TGCGCCAGCAGCTTGTCACCACAGGGGGTAAGCTACGAGCAGTACTTC
TRBV30	TRBJ2-1	-	-	CAAYNEQFF	TGTGCCGCCTACAATGAGCAGTTCTTC
TRBV18	TRBJ1-1	TRBD1	few	CASSLGQSMNTEAFF	TGTGCCAGCTCACTGGGACAGTCTATGAACACTGAAGCTTTCTTT
TRBV7-4	TRBJ2-7	TRBD1	medium-sized	CASSGPGQGYEQYF	TGTGCCAGCAGCGGCCCGGGACAGGGCTACGAGCAGTACTTC
TRBV15	TRBJ2-2	-	-	CATSRSRPDTGELFF	TGTGCCACCAGCAGGTCTAGGCCCGACACCGGGGAGCTGTTTTTT
TRBV4-1	TRBJ2-7	TRBD2	few	CASSQETSGSSYEQYF	TGCGCCAGCAGCCAGGAAACTAGCGGGAGCTCCTACGAGCAGTACTTC
TRBV27	TRBJ2-7	TRBD2	-	CASSFGTSGSYEQYF	TGTGCCAGCAGTTTTGGGACTAGCGGCTCCTACGAGCAGTACTTC
TRBV5-1	TRBJ1-5	-	-	CASRDGDNQPQHF	TGCGCCAGTCGAGACGGGGACAATCAGCCCCAGCATTTT
TRBV30	TRBJ1-5	-	-	CAWSQSGGNQPQHF	TGTGCCTGGAGCCAATCGGGGGGCAATCAGCCCCAGCATTTT
TRBV6-1	TRBJ1-1	-	medium-sized	CASLRGDTSTEAFF	TGTGCCAGCCTTAGGGGGGACACGTCCACTGAAGCTTTCTTT
TRBV27	TRBJ1-2	-	few	CASSFVQIDGYGYTF	TGTGCCAGCAGTTTTGTCCAGATAGACGGCTATGGCTACACCTTC
TRBV7-6	TRBJ2-7	TRBD2	large	CASSLEHAGGSYEQYF	TGTGCCAGCAGCTTAGAACATGCGGGGGGCTCCTACGAGCAGTACTTC
TRBV30	TRBJ2-1	TRBD1	-	CAWSAGQADNEQFF	TGTGCCTGGAGCGCGGGACAGGCTGACAATGAGCAGTTCTTC
TRBV7-9	TRBJ2-3	TRBD2	-	CASSLSGGRATDTQYF	TGTGCCAGCAGCTTATCGGGCGGGAGGGCGACAGATACGCAGTATTTT
TRBV29-1	TRBJ2-7	TRBD1	large	CSVWGTGVTYEQYF	TGCAGCGTGTGGGGGACAGGCGTAACCTACGAGCAGTACTTC